These 27 T cell receptor beta chains came from one sample sequenced in a study of OX40 agonist ivuxolimab in advanced cancers. Sequencing was performed with immunoSEQ multiplex PCR; in TCRdb, only in-frame clones are kept and a portion is missing. The top ten hold 2% to 2.5% of the sample, which has roughly 70,000 clones, less than 90% seen once. The sequencing used CD4+ or CD8+ T cells sorted from blood, collected in a trial of the OX40 agonist ivuxolimab. The receptors originated from an adult with an advanced solid tumor such as melanoma, head and neck, liver or kidney cancer.

In DNA, the CDR3 is TGTGCCTGGAGTGTGGCAGTTTCCTCCCAAGAGACCCAGTACTTC. As protein: CAWSVAVSSQETQYF. The chain recombines TRBV30 with TRBJ2-5; D is uncertain. Between the trimmed V and J ends, which lost 0 bases and 1 base, there was a span of 12 bases. The CDR3 has 15 residues. Per the germline V gene, CDR1 is GTSNPN and CDR2 is SVGIG (reference sequence).

The rearrangement uses TRBV5-1 and TRBJ1-6; weak D call: TRBD1 (5 bases). Germline V gene lookup returns CDR1 SGHRS and CDR2 YFSETQ. Deletions cut 3 bases from V and 7 bases from J, with 17 bases between. The CDR3 covers 16 residues. The CDR3 loop reads CASSSKKGNYNSPLHF. CDR3 coding DNA: TGCGCCAGCAGCTCCAAGAAGGGGAATTACAATTCACCCCTCCACTTT.

The chain employs TRBV4-1 and TRBJ1-5; D is possibly TRBD1 (6 bases). V was trimmed by 0 bases and J by 6 bases, leaving 30 bases between them. CDR1 is MGHRA, CDR2 YSYEKL, per germline. The CDR3 spans 21 residues. The CDR3 nucleotides are TGCGCCAGCAGCCAAGATCCCACCTCCCCGGGGGCGAGAGGTAATAGTCAGCCCCAGCATTTT. Amino acids: CASSQDPTSPGARGNSQPQHF.

The V and J genes are TRBV5-1 and TRBJ1-5, with D maybe TRBD1 (5 bases). V was shortened by 0 bases and J by 6 bases, with 13 bases between the two germline ends. CDR1 and CDR2 from the germline V gene are SGHRS and YFSETQ. CDR3 length: 15 residues. The CDR3 bases are TGCGCCAGCAGCTTGGAAGGGGCGCAGGGTCAGCCCCAGCATTTT. It yields the protein CASSLEGAQGQPQHF.

The sample holds one count of this clone. The junction differs from germline at one of its ends, possibly a read error. V usage is TRBV7-8 and J usage is TRBJ2-1; unclear D gene. Germline V gene data show CDR1 as SGHVS and CDR2 as FQNEAQ. The CDR3 is 10 residues long. CDR3 sequence reads: CASSSNPPLF. The CDR3 DNA reads TGTGCCAGCAGCTCAAACCCACCCCTCTTC.

The gene calls are TRBV29-1 and TRBJ1-2; D possibly corresponds to TRBD1 (5 bases). Trimming took 6 bases from V and 4 from J, leaving 12 bases between them. This CDR3 comprises 12 residues. CDR1 and CDR2 from the germline V gene are SQVTM and ANQGSEA. For the CDR3, the DNA is TGCAGCGTAGAGGGGATGGGCTATGGCTACACCTTC. It translates to CSVEGMGYGYTF.

The rearrangement joins TRBV7-9 to TRBJ1-1, with a tentative D call TRBD1 (5 bases). The CDR3 spans 15 residues. The V end was cut by 2 bases, the J end by 5 bases, with 15 bases between. Germline V CDR1 and CDR2: SEHNR, FQNEAQ (reference sequence). The CDR3 protein is CASSLIQGLLTEAFF. Written as DNA, the CDR3 is TGTGCCAGCAGCTTAATTCAGGGTTTGTTGACTGAAGCTTTCTTT.

This clone was counted once. The rearrangement uses TRBV5-1 and TRBJ2-7; D is unclear. The CDR3 is 12 amino acids. CDR1 is SGHRS and CDR2 is YFSETQ in the germline V gene. With 2 bases removed from V and 3 bases from J, the gap between germline ends came to 6 bases. CDR3 coding DNA: TGCGCCAGCAGCTTAGCCAGCTACGAGCAGTACTTC. This gives the protein CASSLASYEQYF. Supplemented by reference TRBV5-1 and TRBJ2-7, the full variable domain reads KAGVTQTPRYLIKTRGQQVTLSCSPISGHRSVSWYQQTPGQGLQFLFEYFSETQRNKGNFPGRFSGRQFSNSRSEMNVSTLELGDSALYLCASSLASYEQYFGPGTRLTVT.

J is TRBJ2-7 and V is TRBV7-9; 10 nucleotides align to TRBD1. Looked up from germline, CDR1 is SEHNR and CDR2 is FQNEAQ (reference sequence). The CDR3 contains 15 residues. Unmatched junction bases numbered 9, after V lost 5 bases and J lost 5 bases. CDR3: CASSERTGGVDEQYF. CDR3 DNA sequence: TGTGCCAGCAGCGAACGGACAGGGGGTGTTGACGAGCAGTACTTC. Supplemented by reference TRBV7-9 and TRBJ2-7, the full variable domain reads DTGVSQNPRHKITKRGQNVTFRCDPISEHNRLYWYRQTLGQGPEFLTYFQNEAQLEKSRLLSDRFSAERPKGSFSTLEIQRTEQGDSAMYLCASSERTGGVDEQYFGPGTRLTVT.

This clone was seen once. This chain uses TRBV27 with TRBJ2-1; TRBD2 matches at 11 bases. CDR3 length equals 17 residues. V shed 5 bases and J 6 bases; nucleotides not matched to a gene: 12. Germline V gene data show CDR1 as MNHEY and CDR2 as SMNVEV (reference sequence). CDR3 amino acids: CASSPGLLAGAPNEQFF. In DNA, the CDR3 is TGTGCCAGCAGTCCCGGACTACTAGCGGGGGCCCCCAATGAGCAGTTCTTC.

The rearrangement links TRBV14 to TRBJ1-2, with 7 nucleotides matching TRBD1. The CDR3 consists of 14 residues. The germline V gene encodes CDR1 SGHDN and CDR2 FVKESK. The V segment lost 1 base and the J segment 5 bases; nucleotides outside the gene matches: 4. The CDR3 loop reads CASSQGAGGYGYTF. For the CDR3, the DNA is TGTGCCAGCAGCCAAGGAGCAGGGGGGTATGGCTACACCTTC.

There are a few counts of this clone. The J gene is TRBJ1-4, the V gene TRBV19; the D gene is possibly TRBD1 (6 bases). The CDR3 totals 14 residues. Trimming left V 4 bases short and J 7 bases short, with 13 bases between. The germline V gene has CDR1 LNHDA and CDR2 SQIVND (reference sequence). CDR3 bases: TGTGCCAGTAGTACAGGGGTCGTAAGTGAAAAACTGTTTTTT. Residues: CASSTGVVSEKLFF.

J is TRBJ2-2 and V is TRBV7-9, with D perhaps matching TRBD2 (5 bases). The germline CDR1 and CDR2 sequences are SEHNR and FQNEAQ (reference sequence). The V end was cut by 7 bases, the J end by 4 bases, with 13 bases between. The length of the CDR3 is 14 residues. CDR3 nucleotide sequence: TGTGCCAGCAACATGAGGGATATCACCGGGGAGCTGTTTTTT. Encoded protein: CASNMRDITGELFF. Filled out from reference TRBV7-9 and TRBJ2-2, the complete variable domain reads DTGVSQNPRHKITKRGQNVTFRCDPISEHNRLYWYRQTLGQGPEFLTYFQNEAQLEKSRLLSDRFSAERPKGSFSTLEIQRTEQGDSAMYLCASNMRDITGELFFGEGSRLTVL.

Comment on this clone: Other DNA sequences from this sample encode an identical CDR3 as well. This chain joins TRBV27 and TRBJ1-2; D uncertain. The CDR3 spans 13 residues. Germline V gene data show CDR1 as MNHEY and CDR2 as SMNVEV (reference sequence). V lost 2 bases to trimming and J lost 0 bases, with 4 bases between them. CDR3 sequence: CASSLTANYGYTF. CDR3 bases: TGTGCCAGCAGTTTAACGGCTAACTATGGCTACACCTTC.

The V and J genes are TRBV11-3 and TRBJ2-1; the D is unclear. Germline V CDR1 and CDR2: SGHNT, YENEEA. With 5 bases removed from V and 6 bases from J, the gap between germline ends came to 11 bases. The CDR3 has 13 residues. The CDR3 DNA reads TGTGCCAGCAGCCCCACTCACGGCAATGAGCAGTTCTTC. This translates into CASSPTHGNEQFF.

This chain links TRBV10-3 with TRBJ1-3; unclear D gene. The CDR3 length is 15 residues. Per germline, CDR1 ENHRY and CDR2 SYGVKD. V lost 0 bases and J 0 bases, leaving 6 bases between the germline ends. Here the CDR3 reads CAISESVSSGNTIYF. CDR3 coding DNA: TGTGCCATCAGTGAGTCGGTCAGCTCTGGAAACACCATATATTTT.

This chain connects TRBV9 to TRBJ1-4; no definite D call. The V end was cut by 6 bases, the J end by 3 bases, with 9 bases between. Germline values: CDR1 SGDLS, CDR2 YYNGEE. The CDR3 is 13 residues long. The CDR3 spells CASTGASNEKLFF. CDR3 in DNA: TGTGCCAGCACTGGTGCGTCTAATGAAAAACTGTTTTTT.

This sequence joins TRBV21-1 and TRBJ1-2. TRBV21-1 is marked as a pseudogene. The CDR3 runs to 15 residues. The CDR3: CASSKAPGGDYGYTF. CDR3 in DNA: TGTGCCAGCAGCAAAGCGCCAGGGGGGGACTATGGCTACACCTTC.

The chain recombines TRBV18 with TRBJ1-2; D gene unclear. The length of the CDR3 is 13 residues. Germline V gene sequence: CDR1 KGHSH, CDR2 LQKENI. V was shortened by 3 bases and J by 4 bases, with 9 bases between the two germline ends. CDR3 bases: TGTGCCAGCTCACCTACGGAGGCCTATGGCTACACCTTC. It codes for CASSPTEAYGYTF.

This clone was detected ten times or more. The CDR3 DNA is TGTGCCAGCAGTGGACAGGGAAGGGTCTCTGAAGCTTTCTTT. Its protein product is CASSGQGRVSEAFF. The V gene is TRBV2, the J gene TRBJ1-1; 7 positions agree with TRBD1. The V gene end was trimmed by 4 bases and the J gene end by 6 bases; junction bases not matched to a gene: 8. The CDR3 is 14 amino acids. Per the germline V gene, CDR1 is SNHLY and CDR2 is FYNNEI.

The J gene is TRBJ1-4, the V gene TRBV27; D ambiguous. CDR3 length: 13 residues. Germline CDR1 reads MNHEY; CDR2 reads SMNVEV (reference sequence). Between the trimmed V and J ends, which lost 5 bases and 4 bases, there was a span of 8 bases. Here the CDR3 reads CASSPRGNEKLFF. The CDR3 coding sequence is TGTGCCAGCAGTCCCCGCGGTAATGAAAAACTGTTTTTT.

The V and J genes are TRBV7-2 and TRBJ1-1, with a weak D call TRBD1 (5 bases). The germline V gene has CDR1 SGHTA and CDR2 FQGNSA. The CDR3 totals 14 residues. V lost 4 bases and J lost 4, with 13 bases in between. The CDR3 nucleotides read TGTGCCAGCAGCTCCACGCCCAGGGTCACTGAAGCTTTCTTT. It yields the protein CASSSTPRVTEAFF.

The genes are TRBV6-5 and TRBJ2-1; D remains ambiguous. Deletions cut 6 bases from V and 4 bases from J, with 16 bases between. Germline lookup yields CDR1 MNHEY and CDR2 SVGAGI. The CDR3 spans 15 residues. CDR3 in DNA: TGTGCCAGCAGCAACGACGGCCGGCGTTACAATGAGCAGTTCTTC. Its translation: CASSNDGRRYNEQFF.

The chain employs TRBV9 and TRBJ1-3, with D possibly matching TRBD1 (5 bases). Germline V gene lookup returns CDR1 SGDLS and CDR2 YYNGEE. This CDR3 spans 18 amino acids. V gave up 0 bases and J gave up 0 bases, with 16 bases separating them. The CDR3 region is CASSVAPTGGGSGNTIYF. In DNA, the CDR3 is TGTGCCAGCAGCGTAGCCCCCACGGGTGGGGGCTCTGGAAACACCATATATTTT.

V usage is TRBV27 and J usage is TRBJ1-3, with D perhaps matching TRBD1 (6 bases). Germline CDR1 reads MNHEY; CDR2 reads SMNVEV (reference sequence). The germline V and J ends were trimmed by 6 bases and 0 bases, with 21 bases remaining between them. This CDR3 is 18 amino acids long. In DNA, the CDR3 is TGTGCCAGCAGCCCCACTCCGGGACACATTGTCTCTGGAAACACCATATATTTT. Translating gives CASSPTPGHIVSGNTIYF.

The chain is built from TRBV4-2 and TRBJ1-6; TRBD1 aligns across 7 bases. The J segment lost 8 bases and the V segment lost 3 bases, leaving 4 bases of the junction unmatched. Germline V lookup: CDR1 LGHNA, CDR2 YNFKEQ. The CDR3 length is 14 residues. CDR3 in amino acids: CASSHTGDYSPLHF. The CDR3, as DNA: TGTGCCAGCAGCCACACAGGGGATTATTCACCCCTCCACTTT.

This clone occurred once. The gene calls are TRBV4-3 and TRBJ2-3, with D tentatively TRBD2 (6 bases). V dropped 1 base and J dropped 3 bases, with 8 bases sitting between them. This CDR3 comprises 14 residues. In germline, CDR1 is LGHNA, CDR2 YSLEER. CDR3 region: CASSQGGRTDTQYF. DNA for the CDR3: TGCGCCAGCAGCCAAGGAGGGAGGACAGATACGCAGTATTTT.